The sequence of this TCR beta chain was determined in a study of blood T cell repertoires in COVID-19. On the study more broadly: Spain, Italy and the United States supplied samples that represented acute and convalescent COVID-19.

Profiling relied on immunoSEQ multiplex PCR, and the TCRdb table lists in-frame clones only, not all of them. The sample lists about 100,000 clones; more than 75% were seen once. CDR3 length: 15 residues. CDR1 SGHTA and CDR2 FQGNSA come from the germline V gene. Trimming left V 4 bases short and J 4 bases short, with 16 bases between. What was sequenced was peripheral blood. The receptor's source is a woman aged 25-40 years with acute or convalescent COVID-19. This rearrangement joins TRBV7-2 to TRBJ1-1; D is possibly TRBD1 (5 bases). CDR3 amino acids: CASSYRSFQGTEAFF. The CDR3, as DNA: TGTGCCAGCAGCTACCGATCCTTCCAGGGCACTGAAGCTTTCTTT.